This TCR beta chain was sequenced during a study of T cells in Graves' hyperthyroidism and ophthalmopathy. Graves' hyperthyroidism showing no ophthalmopathy progression within 18 months was considered stable. Disease duration under 2 months; hyperthyroidism patients were aged 18 to 65. Germline CDR1 reads MNHGY; CDR2 reads SVAAGI. This CDR3 has 16 residues. Trimming cost V 1 base and J 6 bases, with 16 bases left between them. The source material, RNA transcripts, was used to amplify TCR beta CDR3 regions. During a first-round RT-PCR of the TCR CDR3, the HTBI primer set was used. TCRdb recomputed calls from the multiplex PCR reads with MiXCR, one row per CDR3 protein. The sample has about 560,000 distinct CDR3 sequences; approximately 16% are singletons.

What was sequenced was blood. This chain connects TRBV6-9 to TRBJ1-5; D may be TRBD1 (6 bases). This TCR was sampled from a woman aged 18 to 35 with Graves' hyperthyroidism. CDR3: CASSYWGQGKSQPQHF. The CDR3 DNA sequence: TGTGCCAGCAGTTATTGGGGGCAGGGTAAGAGTCAGCCCCAGCATTTT.